A selection of T cell receptor beta chains follows, all from one sample in a study of CD8 T cells in ankylosing spondylitis. MiXCR, applied by TCRdb to the 5' RACE reads, yields one record per CDR3 protein. Of roughly 350,000 distinct CDR3 sequences detected, 7% to 9% appear once; the ten largest clones hold approximately 15%. Specimen: blood, either unsorted or a sorted T cell fraction (not recorded which). Receptors were obtained from a male donor with ankylosing spondylitis. CDR3s include the opening cysteine and the closing phenylalanine or tryptophan. The order of the fields is V gene, clone size, D gene, J gene, CDR3 protein, CDR3 DNA. The D gene is left open where the match is weak. Only some rows state a clone size, as once, few, many or a class for expanded clones.

TRBV5-1,few,.,TRBJ1-1,CASTALQANTEAFF,TGCGCCAGCACCGCCCTACAGGCGAACACTGAAGCTTTCTTT
TRBV7-9,few,TRBD1,TRBJ2-1,CASSSKPGQIYNEQFF,TGTGCCAGCAGCTCAAAGCCGGGACAGATCTACAATGAGCAGTTCTTC
TRBV5-1,.,.,TRBJ2-3,CASSWLLDTQYF,TGCGCCAGCAGCTGGCTACTGGATACGCAGTATTTT
TRBV7-8,few,.,TRBJ1-1,CASRPPRGNTEAFF,TGTGCCAGCAGACCACCAAGGGGGAACACTGAAGCTTTCTTT
TRBV20-1,many,.,TRBJ2-5,CSADSGPNPETQYF,TGCAGTGCCGACTCGGGACCTAACCCAGAGACCCAGTACTTC
TRBV4-3,.,.,TRBJ2-7,CASSLAGSGRQYEQYF,TGCGCCAGCAGCCTGGCGGGTTCAGGGCGCCAGTACGAGCAGTACTTC
TRBV2,.,.,TRBJ2-1,CASRAGEQFF,TGTGCCAGCCGGGCCGGCGAGCAGTTCTTC
TRBV3-1,many,TRBD1,TRBJ2-1,CASSQVGQGGYEQFF,TGTGCCAGCAGCCAAGTAGGACAGGGGGGCTATGAGCAGTTCTTC
TRBV12-3/TRBV12-4,few,.,TRBJ1-6,CASSFTENSPLHF,TGTGCCAGCAGTTTTACGGAGAATTCACCCCTCCACTTT
TRBV19,few,.,TRBJ1-5,CASSRKRVGDSNQPQHF,TGTGCCAGTAGTCGCAAGAGGGTGGGGGATAGCAATCAGCCCCAGCATTTT
TRBV5-1,.,TRBD1,TRBJ1-2,CASSSGQVRGYTF,TGCGCCAGCAGCTCCGGACAGGTTCGTGGCTACACCTTC
TRBV2,.,.,TRBJ2-1,CASTTGLSYNEQFF,TGTGCCAGCACGACGGGACTCTCCTACAATGAGCAGTTCTTC
TRBV9,.,.,TRBJ1-6,CASSVVAGSGNSPLHF,TGTGCCAGCAGCGTAGTGGCGGGATCGGGTAATTCACCCCTCCACTTT
TRBV11-3,few,TRBD2,TRBJ2-1,CASSKWTSGNGNEQFF,TGTGCCAGCAGCAAGTGGACTAGCGGGAATGGGAATGAGCAGTTCTTC
TRBV20-1,many,.,TRBJ2-1,CSVFASYNEQFF,TGCAGTGTGTTCGCCTCCTACAATGAGCAGTTCTTC
TRBV12-3/TRBV12-4,.,TRBD1,TRBJ1-6,CASSSRTGANSPLHF,TGTGCCAGCAGCAGCCGGACAGGGGCAAATTCACCCCTCCACTTT
TRBV18,many,.,TRBJ2-2,CASSEQNTGELFF,TGTGCCAGCTCAGAACAGAACACCGGGGAGCTGTTTTTT
TRBV29-1,many,.,TRBJ1-1,CSVEKRRQFEAFF,TGCAGCGTTGAGAAGCGGAGACAGTTTGAAGCTTTCTTT
TRBV29-1,many,.,TRBJ1-5,CSAAGGSNQPQHF,TGCAGCGCCGCCGGGGGGAGCAATCAGCCCCAGCATTTT
TRBV28,many,.,TRBJ2-7,CATTLTAGGGSYEQYF,TGTGCCACCACGCTCACCGCAGGGGGAGGCTCCTACGAGCAGTACTTC
TRBV7-2,.,TRBD2,TRBJ2-3,CASSLGVAGGNTDTQYF,TGTGCCAGCAGCTTAGGAGTAGCGGGGGGGAACACAGATACGCAGTATTTT
TRBV6-5,few,.,TRBJ2-3,CASSYSGASSTDTQYF,TGTGCCAGCAGTTACTCAGGGGCGTCTAGCACAGATACGCAGTATTTT
TRBV29-1,many,.,TRBJ2-3,CSVEKEPPISTDTQYF,TGCAGCGTTGAAAAAGAGCCCCCGATTAGCACAGATACGCAGTATTTT
TRBV6-5,many,.,TRBJ2-7,CASSSITGAYEQYF,TGTGCCAGCAGTTCCATTACGGGAGCCTACGAGCAGTACTTC
TRBV2,many,.,TRBJ2-2,CASNPSENTGELFF,TGTGCCAGCAACCCTAGCGAGAACACCGGGGAGCTGTTTTTT
TRBV20-1,.,.,TRBJ1-4,CSAMLPNEKLFF,TGCAGTGCTATGTTGCCTAATGAAAAACTGTTTTTT
TRBV15,.,.,TRBJ2-7,CATSKESYPAAYEQYF,TGTGCCACCAGCAAAGAATCTTACCCCGCAGCCTACGAGCAGTACTTC
TRBV5-6,many,.,TRBJ1-5,CASSRYRQGNQPQHF,TGTGCCAGCAGCCGATACAGACAGGGCAATCAGCCCCAGCATTTT
TRBV5-5,.,.,TRBJ2-1,CASSLSSQSSYNEQFF,TGTGCCAGCAGCTTGTCATCACAGAGCTCCTACAATGAGCAGTTCTTC
TRBV7-3,few,.,TRBJ2-3,CASSLEKRGTNTDTQYF,TGTGCCAGCAGCTTGGAAAAACGGGGAACTAACACAGATACGCAGTATTTT
TRBV20-1,many,.,TRBJ1-5,CSASPTTENQPQHF,TGCAGTGCATCCCCCACAACAGAGAATCAGCCCCAGCATTTT
TRBV3-1,few,TRBD1,TRBJ2-5,CASSTVTGGMKETQYF,TGTGCCAGCAGTACCGTGACAGGGGGCATGAAAGAGACCCAGTACTTC
TRBV7-3,.,.,TRBJ1-1,CASSPKVKNTTLIGAYNAFF,TGTGCCAGCAGCCCCAAAGTGAAGAATACCACACTGATCGGGGCCTATAACGCTTTCTTT
TRBV12-5,few,.,TRBJ1-5,CASGIGQGTYVNNQPQHF,TGTGCTAGTGGGATTGGGCAGGGGACCTATGTTAACAATCAGCCCCAGCATTTT
TRBV28,few,TRBD1,TRBJ2-1,CASSLRDRVLF,TGTGCCAGCAGTTTGCGGGACAGGGTACTCTTC
TRBV5-1,.,.,TRBJ2-1,CASSLVGWGQGEQFF,TGCGCCAGCAGCTTGGTCGGTTGGGGGCAGGGTGAGCAGTTCTTC
TRBV6-1,few,.,TRBJ2-2,CASSGGALRELFF,TGTGCCAGCAGTGGGGGTGCACTTAGGGAGCTGTTTTTT